Presented here are 24 T cell receptor beta chains from one specimen sequenced in a study of shared clonotypes between healthy human individuals. Generated by immunoSEQ multiplex PCR, the TCRdb table keeps only in-frame clones and is missing some. The profile shows some 1.5 million clones, around 97% of them singletons. The source material was naive CD4+ T cells sorted from blood. Subset indicated: CD45RA+ positively selected. The source of these receptors is a man aged 25 to 45 in good health.

V gene TRBV6-1 combines with J gene TRBJ1-2; D gene unclear. V dropped 2 bases and J dropped 5 bases, with 6 bases sitting between them. Germline V gives CDR1 MNHNS, CDR2 SASEGT. This CDR3 region has 12 residues. The CDR3 spells CASSELLYGYTF. The CDR3 nucleotides read TGTGCCAGCAGTGAATTGTTGTATGGCTACACCTTC.

The chain combines TRBV30 with TRBJ2-7, with D maybe TRBD1 (6 bases). Germline V lookup: CDR1 GTSNPN, CDR2 SVGIG (reference sequence). The CDR3 is made up of 13 amino acids. The germline V and J ends were trimmed by 1 base and 2 bases, with 9 bases remaining between them. CDR3 sequence (DNA): TGTGCCTGGAGTGCCGGGACACCCTACGAGCAGTACTTC. Residues: CAWSAGTPYEQYF.

The chain couples TRBV5-1 to TRBJ2-5, with 8 bases aligning to TRBD2. This CDR3 comprises 14 residues. The germline gives CDR1 SGHRS, CDR2 YFSETQ. V gave up 1 base and J gave up 4 bases; unmatched junction bases: 3. The CDR3, as DNA: TGCGCCAGCAGCTTGATCGGGAGGGCAGAGACCCAGTACTTC. Amino acids: CASSLIGRAETQYF.

The V and J genes are TRBV7-6 and TRBJ2-7; D not certain. V lost 6 bases, J lost 2 bases, and 17 bases lay in between. Germline CDR1 reads SGHVS; CDR2 reads FNYEAQ. The CDR3 is made up of 15 amino acids. CDR3 nucleotide sequence: TGTGCCAGCAGTACCAGTGAGACGGTAGCCTACGAGCAGTACTTC. Translating gives CASSTSETVAYEQYF.

This clone was picked up a small number of times. V is TRBV29-1 and J is TRBJ2-4, with D uncertain. CDR3 length: 11 amino acids. V lost 6 bases and J lost 7, with 10 bases in between. Germline values: CDR1 SQVTM, CDR2 ANQGSEA. The CDR3 loop reads CSVIEGNIQYF. DNA of the CDR3: TGCAGCGTAATAGAAGGCAACATTCAGTACTTC.

This clone was recorded once. This rearrangement joins TRBV7-9 to TRBJ2-1; 8 nucleotides line up with TRBD2. The J segment lost 8 bases and the V segment lost 2 bases, leaving 8 bases of the junction unmatched. CDR1 SEHNR and CDR2 FQNEAQ come from the germline V gene (reference sequence). The CDR3 covers 15 residues. The chain's CDR3 is CASSLQGSGVHEQFF. DNA for the CDR3: TGTGCCAGCAGCTTACAGGGTAGCGGGGTCCATGAGCAGTTCTTC.

The chain links TRBV19 to TRBJ2-3; D might be TRBD1 or TRBD2, each matching 5 bases. Trimming took off 6 bases at V and 0 bases at J, with 10 bases between the two ends. CDR3 length equals 14 residues. CDR1 LNHDA and CDR2 SQIVND come from the germline V gene (reference sequence). This chain's CDR3 is CASRRDGSTDTQYF. For the CDR3, the DNA is TGTGCCAGTAGGAGGGACGGTAGCACAGATACGCAGTATTTT.

The chain employs TRBV7-9 and TRBJ1-2, with TRBD1 matching 11 bases. Germline V gene lookup returns CDR1 SEHNR and CDR2 FQNEAQ (reference sequence). J lost 5 bases, V lost 8 bases, and 7 bases had no gene match. This CDR3 has 14 residues. CDR3: CASAPGQGVYGYTF. The CDR3, as DNA: TGTGCCAGCGCTCCGGGACAGGGGGTTTATGGCTACACCTTC. Using reference TRBV7-9 and TRBJ1-2 for the parts outside the CDR3, the full variable domain is DTGVSQNPRHKITKRGQNVTFRCDPISEHNRLYWYRQTLGQGPEFLTYFQNEAQLEKSRLLSDRFSAERPKGSFSTLEIQRTEQGDSAMYLCASAPGQGVYGYTFGSGTRLTVV.

The V gene is TRBV6-5, the J gene TRBJ2-7; TRBD1 matches 7 bases. From germline, CDR1 is MNHEY and CDR2 SVGAGI. This CDR3 has 13 amino acids. With 2 bases clipped from V and 6 bases from J, the junction kept 4 bases outside the gene matches. CDR3 in amino acids: CASSYDRVSEQYF. CDR3 DNA: TGTGCCAGCAGTTACGACAGGGTGAGCGAGCAGTACTTC.

On this clone itself: Different DNA sequences within this sample yield the same CDR3. The DNA of the CDR3 is TGTGCCAGCAGCGCCGGGCCGAACACCGGGGAGCTGTTTTTT. Protein sequence: CASSAGPNTGELFF. The rearrangement joins TRBV9 to TRBJ2-2; D ambiguous. The germline V and J ends were trimmed by 3 bases and 0 bases, with 6 bases remaining between them. The CDR3 length is 14 residues. Germline lookup yields CDR1 SGDLS and CDR2 YYNGEE.

The J gene is TRBJ2-2, the V gene TRBV28; 8 bases are a match to TRBD2. This CDR3 has 15 amino acids. V gave up 6 bases and J gave up 5 bases; unmatched junction bases: 8. CDR1 and CDR2 (germline): MDHEN, SYDVKM. The CDR3 region is CASSQPGRVTGELFF. DNA for the CDR3: TGTGCCAGCAGCCAGCCCGGGAGGGTAACCGGGGAGCTGTTTTTT.

The rearrangement links TRBV20-1 to TRBJ2-3; D tentatively reads TRBD1 or TRBD2 (5 bases each). From germline, CDR1 is DFQATT and CDR2 SNEGSKA (reference sequence). V lost 6 bases and J lost 5, with 9 bases in between. This CDR3 is 11 amino acids long. In DNA, the CDR3 is TGCAGTGCCCGAGGGGTAGATACGCAGTATTTT. Amino acid sequence: CSARGVDTQYF.

The chain carries TRBV23-1 and TRBJ2-7; D gene ambiguous. TRBV23-1 is an ORF; its function is uncertain. This CDR3 spans 16 amino acids. Between the trimmed V and J ends, which lost 2 bases and 0 bases, there was a span of 14 bases. CDR3 bases: TGCGCCAGCAGTCAACAGTCAACACGAAGCTCCTACGAGCAGTACTTC. Amino acid sequence: CASSQQSTRSSYEQYF.

Turning to this clone: Other DNA sequences in this sample translate to the same CDR3. The CDR3 here is CSVGQGQETQYF. The CDR3 DNA is TGCAGCGTTGGACAGGGGCAAGAGACCCAGTACTTC. The rearrangement uses TRBV29-1 and TRBJ2-5; 8 nucleotides agree with TRBD1. Germline loops: CDR1 SQVTM, CDR2 ANQGSEA. The CDR3 spans 12 residues. Germline trimming cut 4 bases from V and 2 bases from J; bases unmatched to any gene: 0.

CDR3 DNA: TGTGCCAGCAGTGAGGGCAGAGGGGCTGGCGGGGAGCTGTTTTTT. Protein: CASSEGRGAGGELFF. This chain uses TRBV2 with TRBJ2-2; the D call may be TRBD1 or TRBD2 (5 bases each). The CDR3 runs to 15 residues. V lost 3 bases and J 7 bases, leaving 15 bases between the germline ends. The V gene's germline CDR1 is SNHLY and CDR2 FYNNEI.

This clone was seen a single time. V is TRBV6-5 and J is TRBJ2-7; 8 bases are shared with TRBD1. Unmatched junction bases numbered 12, after V lost 6 bases and J lost 8 bases. CDR1 is MNHEY and CDR2 is SVGAGI in the germline V gene. CDR3 length: 14 amino acids. CDR3 nucleotides: TGTGCCAGCAGGATGGACAGGGTGATTTCCCAGCAGTACTTC. Its translation: CASRMDRVISQQYF.

V and J are TRBV5-1 and TRBJ2-4; possibly TRBD1 for D (5 bases). V was trimmed by 0 bases and J by 4 bases, leaving 11 bases between them. The CDR3 runs 15 residues. Germline values: CDR1 SGHRS, CDR2 YFSETQ. This CDR3 reads CASSLEGPGKNIQYF. The CDR3 nucleotides read TGCGCCAGCAGCTTGGAGGGGCCAGGAAAAAACATTCAGTACTTC.

This sequence joins TRBV9 and TRBJ1-1, with a possible D match to TRBD1 (5 bases). The germline V gene encodes CDR1 SGDLS and CDR2 YYNGEE. CDR3 length equals 14 residues. Deletions cut 3 bases from V and 1 base from J, with 10 bases between. This CDR3 reads CASSATGQNTEAFF. Written as DNA, the CDR3 is TGTGCCAGCAGCGCCACAGGACAGAACACTGAAGCTTTCTTT.

As regards this clone: Mismatch with germline at one junction end may stem from a read error. The chain is built from TRBV18 and TRBJ2-6; 11 nucleotides align to TRBD2. Germline V gene sequence: CDR1 KGHSH, CDR2 LQKENI. CDR3 length: 14 amino acids. The CDR3 here is CASSPPGLAESRAF. In DNA, the CDR3 is TGTGCCAGCTCACCCCCGGGACTAGCGGAGAGCCGGGCTTTC.

The table lists this clone with a count of one. The J gene is TRBJ1-4, the V gene TRBV5-8; D not resolved. V dropped 10 bases and J dropped 5 bases, with 18 bases sitting between them. The germline gives CDR1 SGHTS, CDR2 YDEGEE. CDR3 length equals 14 residues. The CDR3 nucleotides are TGTGCCGGTTCCGGGATTCACTCCAATGAAAAACTGTTTTTT. This translates into CAGSGIHSNEKLFF. The entire variable domain, with the rest obtained from reference TRBV5-8 and TRBJ1-4, is as follows: EAGVTQSPTHLIKTRGQQATLRCSPISGHTSVYWYQQALGLGLQFLLWYDEGEERNRGNFPPRFSGRQFPNYSSELNVNALELEDSALYLCAGSGIHSNEKLFFGSGTQLSVL.

J is TRBJ2-7 and V is TRBV27, with D perhaps TRBD2 (5 bases). Trimming cost V 4 bases and J 2 bases, with 15 bases left between them. The CDR3 is made up of 15 amino acids. The germline V gene has CDR1 MNHEY and CDR2 SMNVEV (reference sequence). CDR3 in amino acids: CASSWTPSRPYEQYF. DNA for the CDR3: TGTGCCAGCAGTTGGACTCCATCCCGTCCCTACGAGCAGTACTTC.

The rearrangement joins TRBV29-1 to TRBJ1-1; D not resolved. Germline CDR1 and CDR2: SQVTM and ANQGSEA. The CDR3 is 14 residues long. Trimming took off 6 bases at V and 3 bases at J, with 17 bases between the two ends. This CDR3 is CSVHPRHADTEAFF. CDR3 nucleotides: TGCAGCGTACATCCACGTCACGCGGACACTGAAGCTTTCTTT.

This clone has just one count. The chain carries TRBV1 and TRBJ2-5; the DNA was not used to check the table's D call, TRBD2. TRBV1 is marked as a pseudogene. The CDR3 spans 19 residues. CDR3 in amino acids: CTSSQDFGTSGRAGETQYF. The CDR3 DNA sequence: TGCACCAGCAGCCAAGATTTCGGGACTAGCGGGAGGGCCGGAGAGACCCAGTACTTC.

The V gene is TRBV7-9, the J gene TRBJ2-7; D is possibly TRBD1 or TRBD2 (5 bases each). The ends were cut back, 6 bases at V and 3 bases at J, with 18 bases in the middle. The length of the CDR3 is 15 residues. In germline, CDR1 is SEHNR, CDR2 FQNEAQ (reference sequence). The DNA for the CDR3 is TGTGCCAGCAGGGCTTCAGGGAGTCGGCTCTACGAGCAGTACTTC. This codes for CASRASGSRLYEQYF.